This TCR beta chain derives from a study of CD8 T cells in ankylosing spondylitis. The study's findings and limits: Clones linked with disease were CD8+ and fairly uncommon in the peripheral blood. Significantly higher representation of disease-linked clones was reported for matched ankylosing spondylitis synovial fluid. The study identified a TCR beta motif of several highly homologous variants that appeared characteristic of ankylosing spondylitis blood.

TCRdb redid the calling of the 5' RACE reads with MiXCR, one entry per CDR3 protein. Found here are roughly 230,000 distinct CDR3 sequences, roughly 8.2% of them singletons; the top ten hold around 5.1%. V shed 4 bases and J 3 bases; nucleotides not matched to a gene: 4. This CDR3 spans 15 amino acids. On this clonotype: The antigen remains undetermined.

This TCR was sampled from a female donor with ankylosing spondylitis or in good health (not recorded which). This sequence joins TRBV12-3 or TRBV12-4 and TRBJ2-3; 10 positions agree with TRBD2. Sequenced material: blood, either unsorted or a sorted T cell fraction (not recorded which). The chain's CDR3 is CASSSIAGGTDTQYF. The CDR3 DNA reads as TGTGCCAGCAGTTCAATAGCGGGAGGTACAGATACGCAGTATTTT.